The source of this T cell receptor (beta chain) is a study of T-cell reconstitution after alpha-beta-depleted transplantation in children. Trimming cost V 6 bases and J 0 bases; bases outside gene matches: 7. The CDR3 is 17 amino acids. The germline V gene encodes CDR1 SNHLY and CDR2 FYNNEI. This clonotype was detected ten times or more. Unique molecular identifiers were incorporated during preparation of the TCRbeta library. One entry per CDR3 protein, called by TCRdb with MiXCR from the PCR reads. The repertoire holds about 340,000 distinct CDR3 sequences, with roughly 13% as singletons. Specimen: PBMCs, collected from the stem cell graft. This chain uses TRBV2 with TRBJ2-2, with 10 bases matching TRBD2. This TCR was recovered from a human donor who donated a stem cell graft to a child with Fanconi anemia. CDR3: CASRPGLAYANTGELFF. The CDR3, as DNA: TGTGCCAGCAGGCCGGGACTAGCGTACGCGAACACCGGGGAGCTGTTTTTT.